This T cell receptor beta chain was identified in a study of blood T cell repertoires in COVID-19. V dropped 5 bases and J dropped 7; count of bases not matched to a gene: 9. Germline V CDR1 and CDR2: MNHEY, SMNVEV (reference sequence). This CDR3 has 15 residues. Sequencing was performed with immunoSEQ multiplex PCR; in TCRdb, only in-frame clones are kept and a portion is missing. The data contain 250,000 to 300,000 clones, more than 85% of them seen just once; the ten biggest clones take up about 3.6%. The chain employs TRBV27 and TRBJ1-5, with TRBD1 identical over 9 bases. The receptor comes from a young man with active or convalescent COVID-19. The sample was peripheral blood. The CDR3 here is CASSPGTGLDQPQHF. CDR3 in DNA: TGTGCCAGCAGTCCTGGGACAGGGCTGGACCAGCCCCAGCATTTT.